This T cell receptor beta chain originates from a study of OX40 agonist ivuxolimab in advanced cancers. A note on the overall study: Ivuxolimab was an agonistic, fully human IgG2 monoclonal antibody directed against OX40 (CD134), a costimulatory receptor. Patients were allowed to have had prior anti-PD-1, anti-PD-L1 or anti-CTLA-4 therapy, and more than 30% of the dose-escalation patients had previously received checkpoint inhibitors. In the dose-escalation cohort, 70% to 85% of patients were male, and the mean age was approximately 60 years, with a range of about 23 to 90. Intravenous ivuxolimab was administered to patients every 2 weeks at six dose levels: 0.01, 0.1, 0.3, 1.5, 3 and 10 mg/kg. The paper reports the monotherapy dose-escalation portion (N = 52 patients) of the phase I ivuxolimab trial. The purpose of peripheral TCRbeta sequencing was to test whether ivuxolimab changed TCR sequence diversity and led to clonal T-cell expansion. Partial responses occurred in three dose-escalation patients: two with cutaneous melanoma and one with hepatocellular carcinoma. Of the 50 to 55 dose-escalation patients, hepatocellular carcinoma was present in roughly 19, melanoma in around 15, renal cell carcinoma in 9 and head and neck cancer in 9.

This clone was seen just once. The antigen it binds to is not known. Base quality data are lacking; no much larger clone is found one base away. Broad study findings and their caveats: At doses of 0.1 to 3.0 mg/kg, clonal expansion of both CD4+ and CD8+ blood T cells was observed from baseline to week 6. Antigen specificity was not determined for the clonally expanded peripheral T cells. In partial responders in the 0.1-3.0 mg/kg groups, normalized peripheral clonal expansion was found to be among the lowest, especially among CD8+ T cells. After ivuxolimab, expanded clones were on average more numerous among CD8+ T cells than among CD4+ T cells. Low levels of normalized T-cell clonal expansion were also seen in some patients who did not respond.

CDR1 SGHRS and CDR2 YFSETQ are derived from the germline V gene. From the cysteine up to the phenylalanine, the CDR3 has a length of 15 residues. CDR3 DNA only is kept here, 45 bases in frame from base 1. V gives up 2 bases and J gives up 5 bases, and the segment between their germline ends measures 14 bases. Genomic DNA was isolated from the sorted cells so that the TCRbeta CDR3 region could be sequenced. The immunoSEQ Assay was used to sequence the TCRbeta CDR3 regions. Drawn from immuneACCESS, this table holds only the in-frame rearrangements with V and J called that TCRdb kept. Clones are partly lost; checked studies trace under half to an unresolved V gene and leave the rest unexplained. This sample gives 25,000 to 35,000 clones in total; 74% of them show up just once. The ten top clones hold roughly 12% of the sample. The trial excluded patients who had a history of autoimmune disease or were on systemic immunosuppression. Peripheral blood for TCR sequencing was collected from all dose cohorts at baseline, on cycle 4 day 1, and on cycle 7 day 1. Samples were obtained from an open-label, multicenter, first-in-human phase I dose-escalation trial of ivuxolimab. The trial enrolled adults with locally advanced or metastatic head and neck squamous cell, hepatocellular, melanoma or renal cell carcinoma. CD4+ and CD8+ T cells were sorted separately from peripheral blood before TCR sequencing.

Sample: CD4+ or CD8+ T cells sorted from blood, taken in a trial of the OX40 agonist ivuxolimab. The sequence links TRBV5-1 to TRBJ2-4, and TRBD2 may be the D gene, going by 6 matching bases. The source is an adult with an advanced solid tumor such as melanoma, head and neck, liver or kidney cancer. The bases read TGCGCCAGCAGCTTTGGAGGGCTAGGGCAAAACATTCAGTACTTC. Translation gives CASSFGGLGQNIQYF.